The 17 T cell receptor beta chains below all came from one sample that was sequenced in a study of blood T cell repertoires in COVID-19. Only in-frame clones appear in the TCRdb table, and some are missing; sequencing was by immunoSEQ multiplex PCR. The sample includes 210,000 or so clones, under 90% of them seen just once. The specimen was peripheral blood. The origin of the receptors is a woman older than 75 with COVID-19, enrolled during active disease.

The chain is built from TRBV7-2 and TRBJ1-1, with D perhaps TRBD1 (6 bases). In germline, CDR1 is SGHTA, CDR2 FQGNSA. Trimming removed 1 base from V and 5 bases from J, with 14 bases in between. This CDR3 is 15 amino acids long. The chain's CDR3 is CASSLERGGGTEAFF. The CDR3 DNA reads as TGTGCCAGCAGCTTAGAGAGAGGGGGAGGGACTGAAGCTTTCTTT. Full variable domain (missing parts from reference TRBV7-2 and TRBJ1-1): GAGVSQSPSNKVTEKGKDVELRCDPISGHTALYWYRQSLGQGLEFLIYFQGNSAPDKSGLPSDRFSAERTGGSVSTLTIQRTQQEDSAVYLCASSLERGGGTEAFFGQGTRLTVV.

This chain joins TRBV15 and TRBJ1-2; 11 nucleotides agree with TRBD1. CDR3 length equals 14 residues. V was pared by 3 bases and J by 8 bases, with 5 bases of the junction left unmatched. Germline assignment: CDR1 LNHNV and CDR2 YYDKDF (reference sequence). CDR3 nucleotide sequence: TGTGCCACCAGCAGGGGACAGGGGGTTGGGGGCTACACCTTC. It encodes CATSRGQGVGGYTF.

The genes are TRBV5-4 and TRBJ2-3; 9 bases are a match to TRBD2. The CDR3 runs to 16 residues. With V trimmed by 4 bases and J by 0 bases, 6 bases remained unmatched. Germline-derived CDR1 and CDR2 are SGHNT and YYREEE (reference sequence). Here the CDR3 reads CASSLRLAESTDTQYF. CDR3 sequence (DNA): TGTGCCAGCAGCCTGAGACTAGCGGAGAGCACAGATACGCAGTATTTT.

The J gene is TRBJ2-3, the V gene TRBV5-1, with 10 bases fitting TRBD1. The CDR3 contains 15 residues. The germline gives CDR1 SGHRS, CDR2 YFSETQ. The junction had 6 bases not matched to a gene; V was cut back by 3 bases and J by 5 bases. This CDR3 reads CASSYRQGAIDTQYF. The CDR3 region has the DNA TGCGCCAGCAGCTACCGACAGGGGGCGATAGATACGCAGTATTTT. The full variable domain, completed using reference TRBV5-1 and TRBJ2-3, is KAGVTQTPRYLIKTRGQQVTLSCSPISGHRSVSWYQQTPGQGLQFLFEYFSETQRNKGNFPGRFSGRQFSNSRSEMNVSTLELGDSALYLCASSYRQGAIDTQYFGPGTRLTVL.

The chain joins TRBV27 to TRBJ1-6; D call uncertain. Per the germline V gene, CDR1 is MNHEY and CDR2 is SMNVEV (reference sequence). The V end lost 2 bases, the J end lost 5 bases, and 13 bases lay between the germline ends. This CDR3 has 16 amino acids. CDR3 sequence (DNA): TGTGCCAGCAGTTTAGTCCGGGAGGGCGATAATTCACCCCTCCACTTT. This gives the protein CASSLVREGDNSPLHF.

J is TRBJ1-1 and V is TRBV5-8, with a tentative D call TRBD1 (5 bases). The CDR3 length is 14 residues. Trimming left V 0 bases short and J 3 bases short, with 9 bases between. Germline loops: CDR1 SGHTS, CDR2 YDEGEE. CDR3 in amino acids: CASSLVRGYTEAFF. As DNA, the CDR3 is TGTGCCAGCAGCTTGGTAAGGGGATACACTGAAGCTTTCTTT.

The V and J genes are TRBV7-6 and TRBJ2-7; 8 bases agree with TRBD2. This CDR3 spans 13 amino acids. V lost 5 bases to trimming and J lost 8 bases; unmatched junction nucleotides: 8. Per the germline V gene, CDR1 is SGHVS and CDR2 is FNYEAQ. CDR3 amino acids: CASSPRGGAKQYF. The CDR3 nucleotides read TGTGCCAGCAGCCCCCGGGGGGGGGCAAAGCAGTACTTC.

This chain links TRBV27 with TRBJ2-2, with 8 bases that match TRBD1. In germline, CDR1 is MNHEY, CDR2 SMNVEV (reference sequence). The CDR3 totals 15 residues. V lost 6 bases, J lost 2 bases, and 5 bases stayed unmatched. The CDR3 sequence is CASRLDRANTGELFF. The CDR3 DNA reads TGTGCCAGCAGGCTGGACAGGGCAAACACCGGGGAGCTGTTTTTT.

In DNA form, the CDR3 reads TGTGCCAGCACCCAGGACAGGAGCTCCTACGAGCAGTACTTC. It translates to CASTQDRSSYEQYF. This chain joins TRBV6-5 and TRBJ2-7, with 7 bases aligning to TRBD1. The CDR3 runs to 14 residues. Trimming at V came to 7 bases and at J to 0 bases, leaving 6 bases not matched to a gene. The V gene's germline CDR1 is MNHEY and CDR2 SVGAGI.

This clone was picked up many times. The same CDR3 arises from other DNA sequences in this sample as well. The chain joins TRBV3-1 (or the pseudogene TRBV3-2) to TRBJ1-5, with TRBD1 matching 7 bases. The CDR3 spans 15 residues. V lost 2 bases and J lost 4; bases outside the gene matches: 5. Germline V gene sequence: CDR1 LGHDT, CDR2 YNNKEL (reference sequence). DNA for the CDR3: TGTGCCAGCAGCCAAAATGGCAGGGGGAATCAGCCCCAGCATTTT. Encoded protein: CASSQNGRGNQPQHF.

The V call is TRBV3-1 (or the pseudogene TRBV3-2), the J call TRBJ1-3, with 7 bases fitting TRBD1. J was trimmed by 4 bases and V by 0 bases; bases with no gene match: 6. This CDR3 region has 16 residues. Germline CDR1 LGHDT, CDR2 YNNKEL (reference sequence). CDR3 nucleotide sequence: TGTGCCAGCAGCCAAGACCCAGGGGGGTCGGGAAACACCATATATTTT. This encodes CASSQDPGGSGNTIYF.

The chain combines TRBV5-4 with TRBJ1-3; the match to TRBD1 covers 10 bases. Germline CDR1 is SGHNT and CDR2 is YYREEE (reference sequence). V was pared by 4 bases and J by 3 bases, with 4 bases of the junction left unmatched. This CDR3 spans 15 amino acids. Here the CDR3 DNA reads TGTGCCAGCAGCCCCGGGACAGGGGTTGGAAACACCATATATTTT. This gives the protein CASSPGTGVGNTIYF.

The rearrangement links TRBV6-6 to TRBJ1-3; the D gene is possibly TRBD1 (5 bases). The ends were cut back, 0 bases at V and 2 bases at J, with 11 bases in the middle. The germline CDR1 and CDR2 sequences are MNHNY and SVGAGI (reference sequence). This CDR3 is 16 amino acids long. CDR3 protein: CASSYSSMTAGNTIYF. The CDR3 coding sequence is TGTGCCAGCAGTTACTCATCCATGACAGCTGGAAACACCATATATTTT.

The chain links TRBV2 to TRBJ2-3, with D unresolved. The CDR3 runs 11 residues. V was trimmed by 6 bases and J by 2 bases, leaving 3 bases between them. The germline CDR1 and CDR2 sequences are SNHLY and FYNNEI. The CDR3 reads CASSYTDTQYF. The CDR3 DNA is TGTGCCAGCAGCTACACAGATACGCAGTATTTT.

The V and J genes are TRBV10-3 and TRBJ1-3; D uncertain. Trimming removed 10 bases at V and 0 bases at J, with 16 bases between. Germline V lookup: CDR1 ENHRY, CDR2 SYGVKD. The CDR3 extends over 15 amino acids. The CDR3 region has the DNA TGTGCCACGGGAGAGATGGACGGCTCTGGAAACACCATATATTTT. Its translation: CATGEMDGSGNTIYF.

The chain has TRBV15 and TRBJ1-3, with D tentatively TRBD1 (5 bases). Trimming took off 0 bases at V and 0 bases at J, with 9 bases between the two ends. The germline gives CDR1 LNHNV, CDR2 YYDKDF (reference sequence). The CDR3 contains 16 residues. The CDR3 spells CATSREAGISGNTIYF. In DNA, the CDR3 is TGTGCCACCAGCAGAGAGGCAGGGATCTCTGGAAACACCATATATTTT.

The chain carries TRBV18 and TRBJ1-4; TRBD1 agrees at 10 bases. There are 15 residues in the CDR3. V gave up 3 bases and J gave up 8 bases; unmatched junction bases: 6. Germline V gene sequence: CDR1 KGHSH, CDR2 LQKENI. CDR3 sequence: CASSPPGQGREKLFF. In nucleotides, the CDR3 is TGTGCCAGCTCACCTCCGGGACAGGGGCGAGAAAAACTGTTTTTT.